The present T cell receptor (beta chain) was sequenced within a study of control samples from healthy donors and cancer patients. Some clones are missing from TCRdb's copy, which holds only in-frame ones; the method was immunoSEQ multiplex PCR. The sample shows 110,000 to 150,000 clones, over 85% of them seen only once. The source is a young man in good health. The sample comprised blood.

The CDR3 sequence: CALTAGGQYF. In nucleotides, the CDR3 is TGTGCCTTAACGGCGGGTGGGCAGTACTTC. The V gene is TRBV30, the J gene TRBJ2-7, with D perhaps TRBD2 (5 bases). Germline V gives CDR1 GTSNPN, CDR2 SVGIG (reference sequence). This CDR3 comprises 10 residues. V was trimmed by 7 bases and J by 9 bases, leaving 13 bases between them.